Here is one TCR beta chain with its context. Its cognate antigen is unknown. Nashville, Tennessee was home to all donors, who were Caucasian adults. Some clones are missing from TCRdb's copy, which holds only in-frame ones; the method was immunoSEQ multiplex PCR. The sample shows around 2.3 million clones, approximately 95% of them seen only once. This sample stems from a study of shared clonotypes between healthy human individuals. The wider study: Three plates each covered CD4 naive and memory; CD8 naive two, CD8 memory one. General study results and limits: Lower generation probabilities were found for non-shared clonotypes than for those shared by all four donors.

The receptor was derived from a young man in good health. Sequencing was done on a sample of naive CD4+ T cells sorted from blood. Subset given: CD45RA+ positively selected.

The chain's CDR3 is CASSRGLRGSGNTIYF. Here the CDR3 DNA reads TGTGCCAGCAGCCGGGGGCTCAGGGGCTCTGGAAACACCATATATTTT. The V call is TRBV5-4, the J call TRBJ1-3; weak D call: TRBD1 (6 bases). The CDR3 covers 16 residues. The V end was cut by 4 bases, the J end by 0 bases, with 14 bases between. Per germline, CDR1 SGHNT and CDR2 YYREEE (reference sequence).